This TCR beta chain was sequenced during a study of shared clonotypes between healthy human individuals. General study findings and limits: Investigators expected sequencing depth to affect clonotype sharing among donors. Approximately 5.4% of naive CD4 clonotypes were common to a few donors.

Of note for this clone: Its antigen is unknown.

Original processing notes: Junction-only sequences without quality scores were provided by ImmunoSEQ, so filtering was different. Produced via immunoSEQ multiplex PCR; TCRdb's table is partial and in-frame only. V and J calls and clone size are as listed in that table; D and trimming were resolved from the DNA. The sample consists of about 2.3 million clones, approximately 93% of them appearing once. Naive CD4+ cells were CD45RA-selected; the remaining cells were memory. V lost 0 bases and J lost 7; bases outside the gene matches: 8. The CDR3 loop spans 15 amino acids. Germline V gene data show CDR1 as LGHNA and CDR2 as YNFKEQ.

Sequenced material: naive CD4+ T cells from PBMCs. Stated subset: CD45RA+ positively selected. The chain is built from TRBV4-2 and TRBJ2-7; 8 bases agree with TRBD2. The clonotype originates from a man aged 18 to 35 in good health. Some clones in this sample may be carry-over from other donors' samples. CDR3: CASSQDTSGGVEQYF. The CDR3 bases are TGTGCCAGCAGCCAAGATACCAGCGGGGGCGTAGAGCAGTACTTC.